Below are 8 T cell receptor beta chains sequenced from a single sample in a study of CD8 T cells in ankylosing spondylitis. These receptors have no known antigen. General study findings and limits: Blood from ankylosing spondylitis patients appeared to carry a characteristic eight-variant TCR beta motif.

TCRdb reprocessed the 5' RACE reads with MiXCR, giving one entry per CDR3 protein. The sample yields under 850,000 distinct CDR3 sequences, 15% to 20% seen once. The sample taken for sequencing was blood, either unsorted or a sorted T cell fraction (not recorded which). The receptor source for this set is a male donor with ankylosing spondylitis.

The chain uses TRBV5-1 and TRBJ1-2; D gene unclear. The CDR3 totals 14 residues. The germline V and J ends were trimmed by 4 bases and 8 bases, with 18 bases remaining between them. Germline V gives CDR1 SGHRS, CDR2 YFSETQ. The CDR3: CASSLDSAPGGYTF. For the CDR3, the DNA is TGCGCCAGCAGCCTGGACTCAGCTCCGGGGGGCTACACCTTC.

This clonotype turned up a few times. V and J are TRBV15 and TRBJ2-3, with D maybe TRBD1 (6 bases). CDR1 is LNHNV, CDR2 YYDKDF, per germline (reference sequence). The CDR3 runs to 14 residues. Trimming stripped 6 bases from V and 6 bases from J, with 16 bases between. CDR3 sequence: CATRGAPNYDTQYF. The CDR3 coding sequence is TGTGCCACCAGGGGGGCGCCGAATTACGATACGCAGTATTTT.

The chain uses TRBV20-1 and TRBJ1-2; weak D call: TRBD1 (6 bases). Trimming shortened V by 6 bases and J by 7 bases, and 21 bases separated the two germline ends. Germline CDR1 DFQATT, CDR2 SNEGSKA (reference sequence). The CDR3 runs 14 residues. In DNA form, the CDR3 reads TGCAGTGCCAAGGGACACATCAGTACCGGTGGCTACACCTTC. This encodes CSAKGHISTGGYTF.

This clonotype was recorded a few times. The J gene is TRBJ2-2, the V gene TRBV29-1, with D uncertain. Germline V gene lookup returns CDR1 SQVTM and CDR2 ANQGSEA. Trimming shortened V by 0 bases and J by 3 bases, and 5 bases separated the two germline ends. The CDR3 length is 13 residues. The CDR3 DNA sequence: TGCAGCGTTGAAGAACTTCACACCGGGGAGCTGTTTTTT. The encoded protein is CSVEELHTGELFF.

The gene calls are TRBV11-2 and TRBJ2-1, with TRBD2 as a possible D gene (5 bases). Germline values: CDR1 SGHAT, CDR2 FQNNGV. The V end lost 1 base, the J end lost 11 bases, and 24 bases lay between the germline ends. This CDR3 spans 17 amino acids. CDR3 nucleotides: TGTGCCAGCAGCTTAGCCAACTTATCCCCGAGGCTAGCTCAGCAGTTCTTC. Translating gives CASSLANLSPRLAQQFF.

This clonotype occurred a few times. The chain carries TRBV10-3 and TRBJ2-5; TRBD1 is a possible D gene (6 bases). Germline CDR1 and CDR2: ENHRY and SYGVKD. Trimming pared 6 bases from V and 5 bases from J, leaving 7 bases between. This CDR3 has 11 residues. CDR3 sequence reads: CAISDRETQYF. In DNA form, the CDR3 reads TGTGCCATCAGCGACAGGGAGACCCAGTACTTC.

The J gene is TRBJ1-1, the V gene TRBV6-2 or TRBV6-3; D is unclear. The CDR3 runs 15 residues. V lost 6 bases, J lost 1 base, and 15 bases lay in between. Germline-derived CDR1 and CDR2 are MNHEY and SVGEGT. The CDR3 DNA is TGTGCCAGCAGCCACCCTTCGACATGGAACACTGAAGCTTTCTTT. It yields the protein CASSHPSTWNTEAFF.

This clonotype was seen at least ten times. The chain employs TRBV5-6 and TRBJ2-5; no clear D gene. This CDR3 contains 14 residues. CDR1 is SGHDT, CDR2 YYEEEE, per germline. The ends were cut back, 1 base at V and 2 bases at J, with 9 bases in the middle. The CDR3 DNA is TGTGCCAGCAGCTTGTGGATGGTACAAGAGACCCAGTACTTC. Translating it yields CASSLWMVQETQYF.